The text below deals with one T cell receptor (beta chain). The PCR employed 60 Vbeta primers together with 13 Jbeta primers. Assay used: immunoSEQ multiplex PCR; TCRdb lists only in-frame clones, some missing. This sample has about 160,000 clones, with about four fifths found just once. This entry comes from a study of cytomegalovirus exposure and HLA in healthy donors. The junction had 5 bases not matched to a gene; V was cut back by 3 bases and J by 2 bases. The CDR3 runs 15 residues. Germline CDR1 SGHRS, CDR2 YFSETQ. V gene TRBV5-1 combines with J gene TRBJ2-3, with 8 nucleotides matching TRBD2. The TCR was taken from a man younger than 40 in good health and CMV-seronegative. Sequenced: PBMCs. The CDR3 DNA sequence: TGCGCCAGCAGCTCCTTAGCGGGACTCACAGATACGCAGTATTTT. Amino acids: CASSSLAGLTDTQYF.